This T cell receptor beta chain is from a study of T-cell reconstitution after alpha-beta-depleted transplantation in children (dated by TCRdb to 2016 to 2017). Regarding the study in general: T-cell immune reconstitution after TCRalphabeta/CD19-depleted allogeneic hematopoietic cell transplantation in children was quantitatively tracked in the study by means of TCR repertoire profiling.

Taken from the germline V gene (reference sequence), the CDR1 and CDR2 loops are LNHNV and YYDKDF. Measured from the cysteine to the phenylalanine, the CDR3 is 17 residues long. CDR3 DNA is the only sequence kept; it has 51 bases, read in frame from the first base. At the junction V is shortened by 1 base and J by 0 bases, with 13 bases in between. In regard to this clonotype: No cognate antigen has been identified for it. There are no base qualities to consult, and no much larger clone falls within one base.

The method was PCR. For sequencing, an Illumina HiSeq 2500 was employed. Molecular barcoding was employed in the preparation of TCR libraries, with unique molecular identifiers being used to normalize TCRbeta repertoire quantification. The raw public data were reprocessed by TCRdb itself: fastp quality trimming at Q25, MiXCR clonotype calling, in-frame beta chains only. Merged by CDR3 protein, the rows form single entries marked with the most common genes and DNA. The sample data list a few hundred thousand distinct CDR3 sequences, and over 9.5% of these were observed just once. About 4.8% of the sample belongs to the ten largest clones.

This specimen was PBMCs from the stem cell graft donor, taken from the stem cell graft. The chain is encoded by TRBV15 joined to TRBJ1-5; TRBD1 is a weak D gene call, 5 bases matching. This TCR derives from a human donor who donated a stem cell graft to a child with SCID. The CDR3 protein sequence reads: CATSRVPAGHSNQPQHF. The sequence in DNA is TGTGCCACCAGCAGAGTTCCCGCAGGGCATAGCAATCAGCCCCAGCATTTT.